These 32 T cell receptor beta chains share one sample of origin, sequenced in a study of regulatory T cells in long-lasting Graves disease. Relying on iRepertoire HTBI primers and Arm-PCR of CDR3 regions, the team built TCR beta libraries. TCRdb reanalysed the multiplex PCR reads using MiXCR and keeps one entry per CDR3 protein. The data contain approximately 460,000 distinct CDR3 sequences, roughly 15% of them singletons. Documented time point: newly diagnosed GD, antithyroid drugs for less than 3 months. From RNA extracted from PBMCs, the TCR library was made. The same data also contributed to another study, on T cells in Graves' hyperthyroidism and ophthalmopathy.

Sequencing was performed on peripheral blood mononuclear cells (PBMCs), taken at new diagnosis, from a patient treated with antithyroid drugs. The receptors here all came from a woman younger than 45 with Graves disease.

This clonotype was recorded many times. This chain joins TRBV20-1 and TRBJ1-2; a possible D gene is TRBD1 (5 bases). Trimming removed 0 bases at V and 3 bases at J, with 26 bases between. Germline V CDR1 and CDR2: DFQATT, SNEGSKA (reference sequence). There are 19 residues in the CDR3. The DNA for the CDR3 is TGCAGTGCTAGAGACGCGATCCACTCGACCGGGACCCAGTACTATGGCTACACCTTC. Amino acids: CSARDAIHSTGTQYYGYTF.

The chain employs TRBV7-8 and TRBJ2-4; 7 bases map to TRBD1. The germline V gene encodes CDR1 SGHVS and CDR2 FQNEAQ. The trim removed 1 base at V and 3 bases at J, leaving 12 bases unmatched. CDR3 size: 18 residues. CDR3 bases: TGTGCCAGCAGCTTAGGCTTCCCCGGGACAGCGTACAAAAACATTCAGTACTTC. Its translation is CASSLGFPGTAYKNIQYF. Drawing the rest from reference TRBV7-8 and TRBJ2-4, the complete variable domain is GAGVSQSPRYKVAKRGQDVALRCDPISGHVSLFWYQQALGQGPEFLTYFQNEAQLDKSGLPSDRFFAERPEGSVSTLKIQRTQQEDSAVYLCASSLGFPGTAYKNIQYFGAGTRLSVL.

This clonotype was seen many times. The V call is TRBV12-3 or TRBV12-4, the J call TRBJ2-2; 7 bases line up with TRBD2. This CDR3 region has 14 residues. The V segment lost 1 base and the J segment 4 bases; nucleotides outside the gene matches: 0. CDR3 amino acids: CASSLGEGTGELFF. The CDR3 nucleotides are TGTGCCAGCAGTTTAGGGGAGGGCACCGGGGAGCTGTTTTTT.

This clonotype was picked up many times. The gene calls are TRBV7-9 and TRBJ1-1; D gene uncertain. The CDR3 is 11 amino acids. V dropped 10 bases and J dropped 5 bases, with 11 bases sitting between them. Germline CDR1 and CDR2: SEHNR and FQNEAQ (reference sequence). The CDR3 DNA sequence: TGTGCCACTTCTAGGCTGACTGAAGCTTTCTTT. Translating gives CATSRLTEAFF.

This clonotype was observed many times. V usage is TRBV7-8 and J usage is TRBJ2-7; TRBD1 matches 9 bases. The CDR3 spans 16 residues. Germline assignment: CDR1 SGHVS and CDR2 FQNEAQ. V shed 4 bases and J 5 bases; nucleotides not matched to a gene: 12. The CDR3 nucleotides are TGTGCCAGCAGCTCCCAGTTAAGGACAGGGGTGAACGAGCAGTACTTC. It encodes CASSSQLRTGVNEQYF.

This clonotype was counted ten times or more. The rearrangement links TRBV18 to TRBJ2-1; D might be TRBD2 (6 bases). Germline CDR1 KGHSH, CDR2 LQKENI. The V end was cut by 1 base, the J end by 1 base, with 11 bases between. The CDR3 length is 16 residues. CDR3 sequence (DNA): TGTGCCAGCTCACCACGGTTTCTAGCGTCCTACAATGAGCAGTTCTTC. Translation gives CASSPRFLASYNEQFF.

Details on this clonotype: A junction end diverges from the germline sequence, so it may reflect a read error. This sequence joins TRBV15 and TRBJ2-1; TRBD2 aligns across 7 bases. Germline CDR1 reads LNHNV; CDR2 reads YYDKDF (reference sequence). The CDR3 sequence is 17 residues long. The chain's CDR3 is CATSINRLARTYNEQSF. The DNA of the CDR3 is TGTGCCACCAGCATAAATCGACTAGCCCGGACCTACAATGAGCAGTCCTTC.

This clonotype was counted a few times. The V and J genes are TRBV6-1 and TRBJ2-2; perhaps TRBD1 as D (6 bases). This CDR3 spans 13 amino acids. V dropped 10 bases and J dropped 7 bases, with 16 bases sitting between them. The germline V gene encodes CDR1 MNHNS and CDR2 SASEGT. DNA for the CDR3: TGTGCCATAGGTGGGGGCGCCGGCGGGGAGCTGTTTTTT. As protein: CAIGGGAGGELFF.

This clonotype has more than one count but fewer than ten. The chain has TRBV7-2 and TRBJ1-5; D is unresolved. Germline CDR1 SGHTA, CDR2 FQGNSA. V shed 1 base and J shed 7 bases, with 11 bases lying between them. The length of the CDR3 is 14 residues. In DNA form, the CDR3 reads TGTGCCAGCAGCTTAGTGGGGATGGGGCAGCCCCAGCATTTT. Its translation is CASSLVGMGQPQHF. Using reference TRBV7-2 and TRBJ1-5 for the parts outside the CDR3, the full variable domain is GAGVSQSPSNKVTEKGKDVELRCDPISGHTALYWYRQSLGQGLEFLIYFQGNSAPDKSGLPSDRFSAERTGGSVSTLTIQRTQQEDSAVYLCASSLVGMGQPQHFGDGTRLSIL.

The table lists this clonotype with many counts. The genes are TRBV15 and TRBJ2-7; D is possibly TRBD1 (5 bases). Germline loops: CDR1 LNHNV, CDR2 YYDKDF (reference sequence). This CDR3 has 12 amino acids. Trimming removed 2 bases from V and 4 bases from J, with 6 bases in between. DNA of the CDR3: TGTGCCACCAGCAGACAGGGTTACGAGCAGTACTTC. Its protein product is CATSRQGYEQYF.

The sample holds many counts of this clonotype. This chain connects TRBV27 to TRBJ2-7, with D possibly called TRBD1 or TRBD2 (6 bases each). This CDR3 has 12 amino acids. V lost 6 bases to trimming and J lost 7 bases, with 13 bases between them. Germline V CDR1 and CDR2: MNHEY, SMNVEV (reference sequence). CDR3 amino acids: CASRRGVGEQYF. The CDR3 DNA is TGTGCCAGCAGGAGGGGGGTTGGGGAGCAGTACTTC.

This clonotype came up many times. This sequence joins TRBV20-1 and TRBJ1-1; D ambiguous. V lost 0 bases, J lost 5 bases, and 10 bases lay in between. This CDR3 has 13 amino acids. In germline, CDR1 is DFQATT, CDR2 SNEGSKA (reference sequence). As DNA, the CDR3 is TGCAGTGCTAGAGATATGGCTCGAACTGAAGCTTTCTTT. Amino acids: CSARDMARTEAFF.

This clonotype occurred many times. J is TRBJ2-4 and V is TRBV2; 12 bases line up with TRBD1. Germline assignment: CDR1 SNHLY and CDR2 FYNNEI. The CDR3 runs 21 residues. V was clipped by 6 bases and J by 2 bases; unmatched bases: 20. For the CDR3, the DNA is TGTGCCAGCAGCCCTCCCAACCGGGACAGGGGGCGAAGGGGAACCAAAAACATTCAGTACTTC. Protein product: CASSPPNRDRGRRGTKNIQYF.

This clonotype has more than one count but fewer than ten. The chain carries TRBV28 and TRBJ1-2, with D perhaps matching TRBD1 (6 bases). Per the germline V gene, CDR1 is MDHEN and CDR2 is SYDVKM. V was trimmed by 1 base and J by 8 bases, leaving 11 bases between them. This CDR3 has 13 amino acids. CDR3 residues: CASSLLGGAGYTF. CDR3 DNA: TGTGCCAGCAGTTTATTGGGGGGCGCGGGCTACACCTTC.

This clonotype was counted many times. Here the CDR3 DNA reads TGTGCCAGCACCCCGGGACTAGCGTTCAATGAGCAGTTCTTC. Amino acids: CASTPGLAFNEQFF. The chain is built from TRBV12-3 or TRBV12-4 and TRBJ2-1; 10 nucleotides match TRBD2. The V and J ends lost 7 bases and 6 bases, in that order; junction bases with no gene match: 6. CDR3 size: 14 residues.

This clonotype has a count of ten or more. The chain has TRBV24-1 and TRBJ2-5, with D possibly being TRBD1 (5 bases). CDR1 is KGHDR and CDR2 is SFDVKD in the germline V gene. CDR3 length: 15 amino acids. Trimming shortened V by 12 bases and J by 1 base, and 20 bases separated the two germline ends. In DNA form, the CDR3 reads TGTGCCCACATCATCCGGCGGACAAGCCAAGAGACCCAGTACTTC. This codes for CAHIIRRTSQETQYF.

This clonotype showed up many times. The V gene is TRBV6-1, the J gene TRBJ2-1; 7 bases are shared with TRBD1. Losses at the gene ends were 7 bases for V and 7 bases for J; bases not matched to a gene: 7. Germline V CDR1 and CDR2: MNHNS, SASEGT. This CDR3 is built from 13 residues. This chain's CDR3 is CASNMKTGNEQFF. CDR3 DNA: TGTGCCAGCAATATGAAGACAGGGAATGAGCAGTTCTTC.

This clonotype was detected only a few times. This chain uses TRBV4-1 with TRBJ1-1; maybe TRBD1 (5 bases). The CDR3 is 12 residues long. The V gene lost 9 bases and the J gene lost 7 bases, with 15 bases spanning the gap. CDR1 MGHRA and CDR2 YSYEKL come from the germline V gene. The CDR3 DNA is TGCGCCAGTGTCATCCACACAGGTGAAGCTTTCTTT. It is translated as CASVIHTGEAFF.

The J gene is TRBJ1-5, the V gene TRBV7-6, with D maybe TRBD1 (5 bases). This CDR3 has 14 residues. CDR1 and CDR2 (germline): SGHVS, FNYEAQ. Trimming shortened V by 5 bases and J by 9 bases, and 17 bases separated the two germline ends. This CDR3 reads CASSTRTGEGPQHF. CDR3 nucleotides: TGTGCCAGCAGCACACGGACGGGGGAAGGGCCCCAGCATTTT.

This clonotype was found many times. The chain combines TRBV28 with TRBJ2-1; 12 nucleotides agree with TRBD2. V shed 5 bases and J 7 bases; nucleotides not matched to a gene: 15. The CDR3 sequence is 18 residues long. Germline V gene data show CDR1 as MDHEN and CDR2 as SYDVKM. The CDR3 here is CASSPTSGRGSFGNEQFF. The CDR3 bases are TGTGCCAGCAGTCCGACTAGCGGGAGAGGTAGCTTCGGGAATGAGCAGTTCTTC.

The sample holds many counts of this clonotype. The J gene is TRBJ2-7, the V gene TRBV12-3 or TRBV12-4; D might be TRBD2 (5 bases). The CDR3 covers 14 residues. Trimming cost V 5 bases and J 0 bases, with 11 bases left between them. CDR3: CASSTLRDSYEQYF. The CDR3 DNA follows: TGTGCCAGCAGTACTCTCCGGGACTCCTACGAGCAGTACTTC.

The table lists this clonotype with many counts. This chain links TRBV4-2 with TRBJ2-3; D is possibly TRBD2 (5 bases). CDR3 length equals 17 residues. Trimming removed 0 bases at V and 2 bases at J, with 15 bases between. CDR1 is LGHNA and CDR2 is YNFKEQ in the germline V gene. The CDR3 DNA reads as TGTGCCAGCAGCCAAGAGTTGGGCCCGGGGAACACAGATACGCAGTATTTT. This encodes CASSQELGPGNTDTQYF.

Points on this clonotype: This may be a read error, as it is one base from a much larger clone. CDR3 sequence (DNA): TGCAGTCTAACGGGCCTTGAGTCCTACGACCAGTACTTC. Its protein product is CSLTGLESYDQYF. The V call is TRBV20-1, the J call TRBJ2-3; no clear D gene. The DNA end favors TRBJ2-5, so the J call may be wrong. Germline CDR1 is DFQATT and CDR2 is SNEGSKA (reference sequence). The CDR3 contains 13 residues.

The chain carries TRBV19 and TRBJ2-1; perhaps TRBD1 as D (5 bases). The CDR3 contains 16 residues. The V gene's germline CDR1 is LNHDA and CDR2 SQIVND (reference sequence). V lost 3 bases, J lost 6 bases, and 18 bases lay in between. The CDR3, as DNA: TGTGCCAGTAGTATTCTTAGGGGTTTGGTTTCCAATGAGCAGTTCTTC. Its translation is CASSILRGLVSNEQFF.

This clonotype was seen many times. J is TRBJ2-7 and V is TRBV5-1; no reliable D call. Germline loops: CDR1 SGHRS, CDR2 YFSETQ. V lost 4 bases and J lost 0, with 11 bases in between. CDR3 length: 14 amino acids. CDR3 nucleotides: TGCGCCAGCAGCCCAAGAGCTATCTCCTACGAGCAGTACTTC. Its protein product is CASSPRAISYEQYF.

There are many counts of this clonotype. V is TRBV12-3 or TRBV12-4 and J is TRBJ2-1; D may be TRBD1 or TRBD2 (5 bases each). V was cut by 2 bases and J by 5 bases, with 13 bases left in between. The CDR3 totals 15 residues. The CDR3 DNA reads TGTGCCAGCAGTTTACGCCTGGGGACGGACAATGAGCAGTTCTTC. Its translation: CASSLRLGTDNEQFF.

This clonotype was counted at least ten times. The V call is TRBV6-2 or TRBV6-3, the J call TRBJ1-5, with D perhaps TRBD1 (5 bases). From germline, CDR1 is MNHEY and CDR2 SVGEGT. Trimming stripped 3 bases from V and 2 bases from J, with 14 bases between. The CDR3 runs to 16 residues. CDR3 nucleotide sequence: TGTGCCAGCAGTTATATACCGGGGGGGGGCAATCAGCCCCAGCATTTT. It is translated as CASSYIPGGGNQPQHF.

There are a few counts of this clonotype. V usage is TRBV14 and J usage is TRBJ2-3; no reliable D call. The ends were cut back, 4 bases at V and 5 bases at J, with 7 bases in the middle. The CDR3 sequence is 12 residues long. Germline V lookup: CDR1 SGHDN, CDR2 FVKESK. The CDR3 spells CASSPMGDTQYF. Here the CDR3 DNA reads TGTGCCAGCAGCCCAATGGGAGATACGCAGTATTTT.

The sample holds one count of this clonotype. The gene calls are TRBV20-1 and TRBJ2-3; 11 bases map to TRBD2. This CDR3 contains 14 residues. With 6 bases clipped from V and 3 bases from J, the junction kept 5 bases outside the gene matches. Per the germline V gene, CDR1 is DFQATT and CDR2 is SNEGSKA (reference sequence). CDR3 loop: CSAVRLAGTDTQYF. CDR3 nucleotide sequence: TGCAGTGCCGTACGACTAGCGGGAACAGATACGCAGTATTTT.

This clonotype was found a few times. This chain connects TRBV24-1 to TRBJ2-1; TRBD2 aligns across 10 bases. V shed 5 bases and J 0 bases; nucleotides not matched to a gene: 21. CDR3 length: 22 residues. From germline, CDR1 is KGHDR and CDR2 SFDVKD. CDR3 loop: CATSGPPATSGIMGGSYNEQFF. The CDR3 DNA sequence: TGTGCCACCAGTGGCCCACCCGCTACTAGCGGGATTATGGGGGGCTCCTACAATGAGCAGTTCTTC.

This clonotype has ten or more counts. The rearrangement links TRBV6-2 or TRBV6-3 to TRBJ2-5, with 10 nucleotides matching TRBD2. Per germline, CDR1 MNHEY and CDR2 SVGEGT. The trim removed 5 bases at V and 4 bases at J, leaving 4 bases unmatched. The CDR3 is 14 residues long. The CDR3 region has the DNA TGTGCCAGCAGTCCCACTAGCGGGACAGAGACCCAGTACTTC. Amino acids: CASSPTSGTETQYF.

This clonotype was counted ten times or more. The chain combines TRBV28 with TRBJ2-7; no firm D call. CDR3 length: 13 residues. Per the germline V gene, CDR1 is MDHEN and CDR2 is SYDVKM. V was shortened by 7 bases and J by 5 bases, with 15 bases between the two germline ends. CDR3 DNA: TGTGCCAGCAACGGACGTCCTGGCGACGAGCAGTACTTC. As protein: CASNGRPGDEQYF.